The source of this TCR beta chain is a study of early stage breast cancer tumors. General study findings and limits: Chain pairing and CD4, CD8 or FOXP3 expression were not captured. Most shared enriched TCRB sequences were commonly generated ones. Tumors had roughly 2.4-fold higher T cell density and higher clonality than adjacent normal breast tissue.

Each sample had two DNA replicates, 0.5 to 0.65 ug blood or roughly 1.4 ug tissue. Sequencing was performed with immunoSEQ multiplex PCR; in TCRdb, only in-frame clones are kept and a portion is missing. The table records approximately 54,000 clones, roughly 78% of them present only once. In regard to this clone: The antigen is not known.

The CDR3 is 12 amino acids. Germline lookup yields CDR1 ENHRY and CDR2 SYGVKD. The TCR was taken from a person aged 35-50 years with breast cancer. The sample comprised blood. The chain combines TRBV10-3 with TRBJ1-2, with TRBD1 matching 7 bases. CDR3 sequence: CAVEGQNYGYTF. In nucleotides, the CDR3 is TGTGCAGTGGAGGGACAGAACTATGGCTACACCTTC.